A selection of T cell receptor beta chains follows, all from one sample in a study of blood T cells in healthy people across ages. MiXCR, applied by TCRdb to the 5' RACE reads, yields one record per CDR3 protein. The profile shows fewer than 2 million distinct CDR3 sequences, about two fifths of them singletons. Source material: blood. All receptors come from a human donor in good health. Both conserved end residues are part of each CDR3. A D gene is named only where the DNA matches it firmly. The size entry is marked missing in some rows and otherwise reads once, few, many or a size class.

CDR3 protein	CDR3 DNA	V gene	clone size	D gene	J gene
CASSLSGGYNEQFF	TGTGCCAGCAGTCTCTCGGGGGGTTACAATGAGCAGTTCTTC	TRBV5-1	many	TRBD2	TRBJ2-1
CASSKQGASYEQYF	TGTGCCAGCAGTAAACAGGGGGCCTCCTACGAGCAGTACTTC	TRBV28	few	TRBD1	TRBJ2-7
CASSLVVRTDEQYF	TGTGCCAGCAGCTTAGTGGTCAGGACAGACGAGCAGTACTTC	TRBV7-8	few	.	TRBJ2-7
CASSHYQGSEAFF	TGTGCCAGCAGTCACTACCAGGGGTCTGAAGCTTTCTTT	TRBV3-1	few	.	TRBJ1-1
CASSESGPQGRYF	TGTGCCAGCAGTGAATCAGGCCCCCAGGGGAGGTACTTC	TRBV2	few	.	TRBJ2-7
CASRERDSLTDTQYF	TGTGCCAGCAGAGAGAGGGACTCCCTGACAGATACGCAGTATTTT	TRBV6-2/TRBV6-3	few	.	TRBJ2-3
CASSLHSSLDGETQYF	TGCGCCAGCAGCCTCCATTCGTCCCTGGATGGAGAGACCCAGTACTTC	TRBV5-1	.	.	TRBJ2-5
CASSHTRSYEQYF	TGTGCCAGCAGCCATACCCGGAGCTACGAGCAGTACTTC	TRBV3-1	few	.	TRBJ2-7
CASSQQGLGQPQHF	TGTGCCAGCAGCCAACAGGGGTTGGGTCAGCCCCAGCATTTT	TRBV7-8	.	TRBD1	TRBJ1-5
CASSLVPTRANPPQHF	TGTGCCAGCAGCTTAGTCCCCACCAGGGCAAATCCGCCCCAGCATTTT	TRBV7-2	.	.	TRBJ1-5
CSVAVAGGLYEQYF	TGCAGCGTTGCGGTAGCGGGGGGCCTTTACGAGCAGTACTTC	TRBV29-1	.	TRBD2	TRBJ2-7
CASSYTGQGLYEQYF	TGTGCCAGCAGCTACACGGGACAGGGACTTTACGAGCAGTACTTC	TRBV4-2	few	TRBD1	TRBJ2-7
CAITQGLPSDTQYF	TGTGCCATCACACAGGGTCTCCCCTCAGATACGCAGTATTTT	TRBV10-3	few	.	TRBJ2-3
CASSPQAGEVEQFF	TGTGCCAGCAGCCCCCAGGCGGGGGAGGTTGAGCAGTTCTTC	TRBV6-5	.	TRBD2	TRBJ2-1
CASRPNHFPSQYF	TGTGCCAGCAGGCCAAACCACTTCCCTTCCCAGTACTTC	TRBV7-2	few	.	TRBJ2-5
CASTLGGNYGYTF	TGTGCCAGCACCCTTGGAGGGAACTATGGCTACACCTTC	TRBV11-3	.	.	TRBJ1-2
CASSLASSGHLTFF	TGCGCCAGCAGCTTGGCGTCGAGCGGCCATCTGACTTTCTTT	TRBV5-1	.	.	TRBJ1-1
CASSYYGTSGATDEQFF	TGTGCCAGCAGTTACTATGGGACTAGCGGAGCTACCGATGAGCAGTTCTTC	TRBV6-5	.	TRBD2	TRBJ2-1
CASSLGPSYNEQFF	TGTGCCAGCAGCTTAGGTCCTTCATACAATGAGCAGTTCTTC	TRBV5-1	many	.	TRBJ2-1
CASSYRQGKYNEQFF	TGTGCCAGCAGTTACCGACAGGGGAAGTACAATGAGCAGTTCTTC	TRBV6-5	.	TRBD1	TRBJ2-1
CSAQPRWGLEAFF	TGCAGTGCCCAGCCACGCTGGGGGCTCGAAGCTTTCTTT	TRBV20-1	few	.	TRBJ1-1
CSDEDRGADEQYF	TGCAGCGACGAAGACAGGGGCGCCGACGAGCAGTACTTC	TRBV29-1	.	TRBD1	TRBJ2-7
CASSSDRAADTQYF	TGTGCCAGCAGTTCCGACAGGGCGGCAGATACGCAGTATTTT	TRBV12-3/TRBV12-4	many	TRBD1	TRBJ2-3
CASFPAEIYNEQFF	TGTGCCAGCTTTCCAGCGGAAATTTACAATGAGCAGTTCTTC	TRBV2	.	.	TRBJ2-1
CASSQSTISYEQFF	TGTGCCAGCAGCCAATCGACTATTTCCTACGAGCAGTTCTTC	TRBV3-1	.	.	TRBJ2-1
CASSLTGGQLNTEAFF	TGTGCCAGCAGTCTTACAGGGGGACAGCTGAACACTGAAGCTTTCTTT	TRBV27	.	TRBD1	TRBJ1-1
CASSNVKEQFF	TGTGCCAGCAGTAACGTTAAGGAGCAGTTCTTC	TRBV6-2/TRBV6-3	.	.	TRBJ2-1
CASSLDQGTETQYF	TGTGCCAGCAGCTTAGATCAGGGAACAGAGACCCAGTACTTC	TRBV7-2	many	.	TRBJ2-5
CASSPMKELKGHLSGANVLTF	TGTGCCAGCAGTCCGATGAAAGAGCTAAAGGGTCACCTCTCTGGGGCCAACGTCCTGACTTTC	TRBV12-3/TRBV12-4	.	.	TRBJ2-6